In its sample, the clone carrying this T cell receptor (beta chain) was seen many times. Its cognate antigen is unknown. Other DNA sequences within the sample encode an identical CDR3. The sample comes from a study of shared clonotypes between healthy human individuals. Notes on the study in general: Genetic and exposure-history diversity was limited by the small donor number. Naive CD4 clonotypes overlapped across a few donors at about 5.2%.

From CD4+ cells came CD45RA+ naive and CD45RA-negative memory subsets. Germline loops: CDR1 MNHNY, CDR2 SVGAGI (reference sequence). This CDR3 has 15 residues. V lost 4 bases to trimming and J lost 0 bases, with 11 bases between them. Clones were read by immunoSEQ multiplex PCR, and TCRdb kept only the in-frame ones, dropping some. The sample has about 980,000 clones; roughly 72% are singletons. This TCR was recovered from a man aged 18 to 30 in good health. Sequenced material: memory CD4+ T cells sorted from blood. The sample's subset: CD45RA-negative fraction. V and J are TRBV6-6 and TRBJ2-3; the D call may be TRBD1 or TRBD2 (6 bases each). DNA of the CDR3: TGTGCCAGCAGTTCCGGGGGCTCTAGCACAGATACGCAGTATTTT. Protein: CASSSGGSSTDTQYF.